A single sample is the source of the 26 T cell receptor beta chains below, sequenced in a study of cytomegalovirus exposure and HLA in healthy donors. The PCR employed 60 Vbeta primers together with 13 Jbeta primers. Libraries were prepared by immunoSEQ multiplex PCR; TCRdb keeps only in-frame clonotypes and omits some of them. The listing records some 50,000 clones. Sequencing was done on a sample of PBMCs. The receptor set was obtained from a woman in her 40s in good health and CMV-seronegative.

This chain joins TRBV29-1 and TRBJ2-1; D possibly corresponds to TRBD1 (6 bases). In germline, CDR1 is SQVTM, CDR2 ANQGSEA. The CDR3 consists of 14 residues. Trimming took off 6 bases at V and 4 bases at J, with 16 bases between the two ends. This CDR3 reads CSVVRPGVYNEQFF. The CDR3 nucleotides read TGCAGCGTCGTCAGGCCAGGGGTTTACAATGAGCAGTTCTTC.

The genes are TRBV7-9 and TRBJ2-5; D gene unclear. This CDR3 spans 13 amino acids. Germline loops: CDR1 SEHNR, CDR2 FQNEAQ (reference sequence). V lost 5 bases and J lost 7, with 14 bases in between. The CDR3 coding sequence is TGTGCCAGCAGCCCCTCTGAGACTCCGACCCAGTACTTC. Residues: CASSPSETPTQYF.

V usage is TRBV5-1 and J usage is TRBJ2-7, with a tentative D call TRBD1 (6 bases). Trimming cost V 3 bases and J 7 bases, with 17 bases left between them. Germline CDR1 SGHRS, CDR2 YFSETQ. This CDR3 region has 14 residues. The CDR3 reads CASSSLQGREEQYF. The CDR3, as DNA: TGCGCCAGCAGCTCGCTACAGGGTCGCGAGGAGCAGTACTTC.

Remarks on this clone: One end of the junction varies from germline; a read error may be responsible. The genes are TRBV5-1 and TRBJ2-1, with D maybe TRBD2 (6 bases). The length of the CDR3 is 16 residues. Germline lookup yields CDR1 SGHRS and CDR2 YFSETQ. This CDR3 is CASSSIADSSDNEQFF. CDR3 coding DNA: TGCGCCAGCAGCTCCATAGCGGATAGCTCCGACAATGAGCAGTTCTTC.

The genes are TRBV2 and TRBJ1-2; no clear D gene. The CDR3 has 13 residues. Germline values: CDR1 SNHLY, CDR2 FYNNEI. Between the trimmed V and J ends, which lost 5 bases and 2 bases, there was a span of 9 bases. CDR3 sequence: CASSRDQNYGYTF. The CDR3 nucleotides read TGTGCCAGCAGTCGGGATCAGAACTATGGCTACACCTTC.

The J gene is TRBJ1-2, the V gene TRBV5-1; D not resolved. The CDR3 runs 13 residues. V was trimmed by 0 bases and J by 2 bases, leaving 5 bases between them. Germline loops: CDR1 SGHRS, CDR2 YFSETQ. CDR3 loop: CASSLAGNYGYTF. CDR3 nucleotide sequence: TGCGCCAGCAGCTTGGCGGGGAACTATGGCTACACCTTC.

Here the CDR3 reads CASSIGSGRHWNEKLFF. The CDR3 DNA is TGTGCCAGTAGTATAGGCTCAGGTCGCCACTGGAATGAAAAACTGTTTTTT. The rearrangement uses TRBV19 and TRBJ1-4; D uncertain. The V gene's germline CDR1 is LNHDA and CDR2 SQIVND (reference sequence). The CDR3 spans 17 residues. Trimming stripped 1 base from V and 5 bases from J, with 17 bases between.

This chain links TRBV28 with TRBJ1-2, with 7 nucleotides matching TRBD1. Germline CDR1 and CDR2: MDHEN and SYDVKM. The J segment lost 5 bases and the V segment lost 10 bases, leaving 19 bases of the junction unmatched. The CDR3 covers 16 residues. The CDR3 region has the DNA TGTGCCACCATTCCCATTACAGGGGCTCTAAGATATGGCTACACCTTC. Its protein is CATIPITGALRYGYTF.

This chain joins TRBV7-6 and TRBJ1-5; weak D call: TRBD1 (5 bases). This CDR3 has 14 residues. V dropped 1 base and J dropped 7 bases, with 11 bases sitting between them. The germline gives CDR1 SGHVS, CDR2 FNYEAQ. The chain's CDR3 is CASSLGQGEQPQHF. The CDR3 region has the DNA TGTGCCAGCAGCTTAGGGCAGGGCGAACAGCCCCAGCATTTT.

This chain uses TRBV7-2 with TRBJ2-4; 14 bases are a match to TRBD2. V lost 4 bases and J lost 3; bases outside the gene matches: 2. This CDR3 contains 16 residues. Germline lookup yields CDR1 SGHTA and CDR2 FQGNSA. The CDR3 DNA is TGTGCCAGCAGCTACGGACTAGCGGGAGGCAAAAACATTCAGTACTTC. Translating it yields CASSYGLAGGKNIQYF.

For this clone: This CDR3 is also generated by other DNA sequences in the sample. This chain joins TRBV5-1 and TRBJ1-4, with 10 bases lining up with TRBD1. This CDR3 region has 14 residues. Germline CDR1 and CDR2: SGHRS and YFSETQ. After removal of 2 bases from V and 8 bases from J, the junction contained 3 bases not matched to a gene. This chain's CDR3 is CASSFGTGVEKLFF. The CDR3 bases are TGCGCCAGCAGCTTTGGGACAGGGGTCGAAAAACTGTTTTTT.

The chain joins TRBV7-2 to TRBJ2-7; TRBD2 matches at 8 bases. The CDR3 covers 18 residues. Trimming at V came to 4 bases and at J to 1 base, leaving 15 bases not matched to a gene. Germline lookup yields CDR1 SGHTA and CDR2 FQGNSA. The CDR3: CASSSAVGVAGLSYEQYF. The CDR3 DNA reads TGTGCCAGCAGCTCAGCGGTGGGGGTAGCGGGACTGTCCTACGAGCAGTACTTC.

In nucleotides, the CDR3 is TGTGCCAGCAGCGTAGCCTCAGGGCCCTACGAGCAGTACTTC. Translated, it gives CASSVASGPYEQYF. The chain is built from TRBV9 and TRBJ2-7; TRBD1 might be the D (5 bases). Germline loops: CDR1 SGDLS, CDR2 YYNGEE. The CDR3 extends over 14 amino acids. V dropped 0 bases and J dropped 2 bases, with 9 bases sitting between them.

J is TRBJ2-1 and V is TRBV30; 11 positions agree with TRBD2. This CDR3 is 16 amino acids long. Per the germline V gene, CDR1 is GTSNPN and CDR2 is SVGIG (reference sequence). The junction had 7 bases not matched to a gene; V was cut back by 1 base and J by 5 bases. The CDR3 spells CAWSGTSGPSDNEQFF. CDR3 nucleotide sequence: TGTGCCTGGAGTGGGACTAGCGGGCCATCCGACAATGAGCAGTTCTTC.

The rearrangement joins TRBV7-3 to TRBJ2-1, with 7 bases aligning to TRBD2. V trimming: 1 base; J trimming: 7 bases; junction bases outside the gene matches: 1. The germline gives CDR1 SGHTA, CDR2 FQGTGA. The CDR3 has 13 residues. The CDR3 DNA is TGTGCCAGCAGCTTAAACGGGGGGAATGAGCAGTTCTTC. It specifies CASSLNGGNEQFF.

The V gene is TRBV7-9, the J gene TRBJ1-1; D gene unclear. The CDR3 contains 11 residues. Germline V CDR1 and CDR2: SEHNR, FQNEAQ (reference sequence). V dropped 5 bases and J dropped 5 bases, with 6 bases sitting between them. CDR3 DNA: TGTGCCAGCAGCCTGGAGACTGAAGCTTTCTTT. Amino acids: CASSLETEAFF.

V gene TRBV7-3 combines with J gene TRBJ2-5; 15 nucleotides align to TRBD2. With 4 bases clipped from V and 4 bases from J, the junction kept 7 bases outside the gene matches. This CDR3 spans 17 amino acids. Germline loops: CDR1 SGHTA, CDR2 FQGTGA. The CDR3 spells CASSSGTSGRWGETQYF. The CDR3, as DNA: TGTGCCAGCAGCTCCGGGACTAGCGGGAGGTGGGGAGAGACCCAGTACTTC.

The V and J genes are TRBV10-3 and TRBJ1-5, with D maybe TRBD1 (5 bases). The germline V and J ends were trimmed by 0 bases and 0 bases, with 15 bases remaining between them. The CDR3 has 18 amino acids. Germline CDR1 ENHRY, CDR2 SYGVKD. Here the CDR3 DNA reads TGTGCCATCAGTGAGTCCCTGTTCCGAAGGGGTAGCAATCAGCCCCAGCATTTT. This translates into CAISESLFRRGSNQPQHF.

CDR3 nucleotide sequence: TGCGCCAGCAGCATCGGACAGGGGGCCCTCGAGCAGTACTTC. Protein product: CASSIGQGALEQYF. The chain employs TRBV5-1 and TRBJ2-7; 11 nucleotides match TRBD1. From germline, CDR1 is SGHRS and CDR2 YFSETQ. The V and J ends lost 4 bases and 6 bases, in that order; junction bases with no gene match: 6. The CDR3 is 14 residues long.

The V and J genes are TRBV5-1 and TRBJ2-2; TRBD1 matches at 11 bases. Germline loops: CDR1 SGHRS, CDR2 YFSETQ. With 0 bases clipped from V and 4 bases from J, the junction kept 2 bases outside the gene matches. CDR3 size: 16 residues. The CDR3, as DNA: TGCGCCAGCAGCTTGGGGACAGGGGGCAGCACCGGGGAGCTGTTTTTT. This encodes CASSLGTGGSTGELFF.

This chain's CDR3 is CASGGRYRNTEAFF. Written as DNA, the CDR3 is TGTGCCAGTGGAGGGAGGTATAGAAACACTGAAGCTTTCTTT. V usage is TRBV19 and J usage is TRBJ1-1; D call uncertain. CDR1 and CDR2 from the germline V gene are LNHDA and SQIVND (reference sequence). CDR3 length equals 14 residues. Trimming cost V 8 bases and J 2 bases, with 15 bases left between them.

The chain uses TRBV5-1 and TRBJ2-2; D perhaps matches TRBD1 (6 bases). V was shortened by 4 bases and J by 0 bases, with 10 bases between the two germline ends. The CDR3 is made up of 15 amino acids. The V gene's germline CDR1 is SGHRS and CDR2 YFSETQ. Here the CDR3 reads CASSRDTANTGELFF. The CDR3 region has the DNA TGCGCCAGCAGCCGGGACACCGCGAACACCGGGGAGCTGTTTTTT.

The chain links TRBV28 to TRBJ1-5; D perhaps matches TRBD1 (5 bases). CDR1 is MDHEN, CDR2 SYDVKM, per germline. This CDR3 comprises 14 residues. Trimming removed 5 bases at V and 7 bases at J, with 15 bases between. Here the CDR3 DNA reads TGTGCCAGCAGTACAACCCAGGGTTACCAGCCCCAGCATTTT. It yields the protein CASSTTQGYQPQHF. The whole variable domain, filled in from reference TRBV28 and TRBJ1-5, reads DVKVTQSSRYLVKRTGEKVFLECVQDMDHENMFWYRQDPGLGLRLIYFSYDVKMKEKGDIPEGYSVSREKKERFSLILESASTNQTSMYLCASSTTQGYQPQHFGDGTRLSIL.

The chain has TRBV6-5 and TRBJ1-1; TRBD1 matches at 10 bases. Germline V gene lookup returns CDR1 MNHEY and CDR2 SVGAGI. The CDR3 has 15 residues. J gave up 1 base and V 4 bases, and 3 bases lay outside the gene matches. The CDR3 region is CASSWTGGGNTEAFF. DNA for the CDR3: TGTGCCAGCAGTTGGACAGGGGGGGGGAACACTGAAGCTTTCTTT.

The chain joins TRBV7-2 to TRBJ2-1, with 15 positions matching TRBD2. There are 15 residues in the CDR3. From germline, CDR1 is SGHTA and CDR2 FQGNSA. J was trimmed by 10 bases and V by 6 bases; bases with no gene match: 7. CDR3 DNA sequence: TGTGCCAGCAGAAATCCGGGACTAGCGGGGGGCGAGCAGTTCTTC. This gives the protein CASRNPGLAGGEQFF.

This chain joins TRBV4-2 and TRBJ2-5, with a tentative D call TRBD1 (5 bases). The V and J ends lost 0 bases and 5 bases respectively, with 10 bases between them. The CDR3 covers 14 residues. Germline V gene data show CDR1 as LGHNA and CDR2 as YNFKEQ. The DNA of the CDR3 is TGTGCCAGCAGCCAAGAGCTCAAGGGGGAGACCCAGTACTTC. Amino acid sequence: CASSQELKGETQYF.